This T cell receptor (beta chain) was identified during a study of blood T cell repertoires in COVID-19. Whole-study context: COVID-19 samples from acute and convalescent phases originated in the United States, Italy and Spain. PBMCs, B-cell-depleted T cells, or T cells were the source of the cDNA or gDNA that made up the material.

Original processing methods: Estimates of nucleated cell counts were drawn from the amplification of reference gene primers. TCRdb keeps only in-frame clones here, not all; method: immunoSEQ multiplex PCR. The V and J calls and clone size come from that table; D and trimming were worked out from the DNA. Of 150,000 to 200,000 clones in the sample, 60% to 80% were seen once. The CDR3 extends over 13 amino acids. V shed 5 bases and J 3 bases; nucleotides not matched to a gene: 4. Germline assignment: CDR1 SGHVS and CDR2 FQNEAQ. The receptor comes from a man aged 55 to 69 with active or convalescent COVID-19. V gene TRBV7-8 combines with J gene TRBJ2-7; 7 bases agree with TRBD2. Sequenced: peripheral blood. As DNA, the CDR3 is TGTGCCAGCAGCCGCGGGAGAAGCTACGAGCAGTACTTC. Amino acid sequence: CASSRGRSYEQYF.